These T cell receptor beta chains were read from a single sample in a study of blood T cells in healthy people across ages. TCRdb itself ran the 5' RACE reads through MiXCR, one entry per CDR3 protein. The sample lists about 1.8 million distinct CDR3 sequences, about 50% seen once, with less than 2.5% in the top ten. Sequencing was done on a sample of blood. Receptors originate from a woman aged 40 to 49 in good health. Both conserved end residues are part of each CDR3. D genes are given only for firm matches. Some rows have no size entry. The others give once, few or many, or a class for an expanded clone.

d_gene: TRBD1; v_gene: TRBV20-1; j_gene: TRBJ1-4; abundance: NA; CDR3aa: CSARDLAGAGGTNEKLFF; CDR3nt: TGCAGTGCTAGAGATCTGGCAGGGGCAGGGGGCACGAATGAAAAACTGTTTTTT
d_gene: NA; v_gene: TRBV2; j_gene: TRBJ2-7; abundance: NA; CDR3aa: CASSEQGSTYEQYF; CDR3nt: TGTGCCAGCAGTGAACAGGGTTCAACCTACGAGCAGTACTTC
d_gene: NA; v_gene: TRBV28; j_gene: TRBJ2-7; abundance: few; CDR3aa: CASRTVVDYEQYF; CDR3nt: TGTGCCAGCCGGACGGTTGTGGACTACGAGCAGTACTTC
d_gene: TRBD1; v_gene: TRBV20-1; j_gene: TRBJ1-6; abundance: once; CDR3aa: CSASRGTGDRGSPLHF; CDR3nt: TGCAGTGCTAGCCGCGGGACAGGGGATAGAGGATCACCCCTCCACTTT
d_gene: NA; v_gene: TRBV29-1; j_gene: TRBJ1-5; abundance: NA; CDR3aa: CSVGSGDSNQPQHF; CDR3nt: TGCAGCGTTGGATCGGGGGATAGCAATCAGCCCCAGCATTTT
d_gene: NA; v_gene: TRBV20-1; j_gene: TRBJ2-5; abundance: NA; CDR3aa: CTVEKMETQYF; CDR3nt: TGCACCGTGGAGAAGATGGAGACCCAGTACTTC
d_gene: NA; v_gene: TRBV6-1; j_gene: TRBJ2-3; abundance: NA; CDR3aa: CASMAQDTQYF; CDR3nt: TGTGCCAGCATGGCCCAAGATACGCAGTATTTT
d_gene: NA; v_gene: TRBV7-2; j_gene: TRBJ2-3; abundance: few; CDR3aa: CASSLARLTDTQYF; CDR3nt: TGTGCCAGCAGCTTAGCCCGGCTCACAGATACGCAGTATTTT
d_gene: NA; v_gene: TRBV12-3/TRBV12-4; j_gene: TRBJ1-2; abundance: once; CDR3aa: CASSFGHSSGYTF; CDR3nt: TGTGCCAGCAGTTTTGGACACTCGTCTGGCTACACCTTC
d_gene: NA; v_gene: TRBV6-6; j_gene: TRBJ2-7; abundance: NA; CDR3aa: CASEGYKNEQYF; CDR3nt: TGTGCCAGCGAGGGCTACAAGAACGAGCAGTACTTC
d_gene: TRBD2; v_gene: TRBV20-1; j_gene: TRBJ2-3; abundance: NA; CDR3aa: CSARDRGLAGGTTSTDTQYF; CDR3nt: TGCAGTGCTAGAGATCGGGGACTAGCGGGGGGCACAACCAGCACAGATACGCAGTATTTT
d_gene: TRBD1; v_gene: TRBV27; j_gene: TRBJ1-1; abundance: few; CDR3aa: CASTQDRVLKAFF; CDR3nt: TGTGCCAGCACCCAAGACAGGGTCTTGAAAGCTTTCTTT
d_gene: TRBD2; v_gene: TRBV10-3; j_gene: TRBJ2-1; abundance: NA; CDR3aa: CAISERGGGAENEQFF; CDR3nt: TGTGCCATCAGTGAACGAGGCGGGGGGGCCGAGAATGAGCAGTTCTTC
d_gene: TRBD2; v_gene: TRBV19; j_gene: TRBJ2-3; abundance: NA; CDR3aa: CASAGLAIDTQYF; CDR3nt: TGTGCCAGTGCGGGACTAGCGATAGATACGCAGTATTTT
d_gene: TRBD2; v_gene: TRBV7-2; j_gene: TRBJ2-7; abundance: few; CDR3aa: CASSLAPSGEYEQYF; CDR3nt: TGTGCCAGCAGCTTAGCACCTAGCGGGGAGTACGAGCAGTACTTC
d_gene: NA; v_gene: TRBV20-1; j_gene: TRBJ2-5; abundance: NA; CDR3aa: CSARGLRGAFTQETQYF; CDR3nt: TGCAGTGCTAGAGGACTCAGGGGGGCCTTCACCCAAGAGACCCAGTACTTC
d_gene: NA; v_gene: TRBV7-8; j_gene: TRBJ2-5; abundance: many; CDR3aa: CASRPTGLPETQYF; CDR3nt: TGTGCCAGCAGGCCAACTGGATTGCCAGAGACCCAGTACTTC
d_gene: NA; v_gene: TRBV28; j_gene: TRBJ1-2; abundance: NA; CDR3aa: CASSPLRGDSYGYTF; CDR3nt: TGTGCCAGCAGTCCACTCCGAGGGGATAGCTATGGCTACACCTTC
d_gene: NA; v_gene: TRBV7-2; j_gene: TRBJ2-5; abundance: many; CDR3aa: CASSLVGKETQYF; CDR3nt: TGTGCCAGCAGCTTAGTCGGGAAAGAGACCCAGTACTTC
d_gene: NA; v_gene: TRBV3-1; j_gene: TRBJ2-3; abundance: NA; CDR3aa: CASRLMGSTDTQYF; CDR3nt: TGTGCCAGCAGACTTATGGGGAGCACAGATACGCAGTATTTT
d_gene: NA; v_gene: TRBV28; j_gene: TRBJ2-7; abundance: NA; CDR3aa: CASSWGDHEQYF; CDR3nt: TGTGCCAGCAGTTGGGGGGACCACGAGCAGTACTTC
d_gene: NA; v_gene: TRBV28; j_gene: TRBJ1-4; abundance: NA; CDR3aa: CASTTIGLGRTNEKLFF; CDR3nt: TGTGCCAGCACCACCATTGGGCTGGGGCGGACTAATGAAAAACTGTTTTTT
d_gene: NA; v_gene: TRBV10-2; j_gene: TRBJ2-7; abundance: NA; CDR3aa: CASSESTTGRGHEQYF; CDR3nt: TGCGCCAGCAGTGAGTCGACGACAGGACGGGGCCACGAGCAGTACTTC
d_gene: TRBD1; v_gene: TRBV6-1; j_gene: TRBJ2-7; abundance: few; CDR3aa: CASSHHSGQGAQEQYF; CDR3nt: TGTGCCAGCAGTCACCACTCGGGACAGGGGGCGCAAGAGCAGTACTTC
d_gene: TRBD1; v_gene: TRBV20-1; j_gene: TRBJ1-2; abundance: NA; CDR3aa: CSAIGDRAVGYTF; CDR3nt: TGCAGTGCTATTGGGGACAGGGCGGTGGGCTACACCTTC
d_gene: TRBD2; v_gene: TRBV20-1; j_gene: TRBJ2-1; abundance: NA; CDR3aa: CSAAALAGGTVYNEQFF; CDR3nt: TGCAGTGCTGCCGCACTAGCGGGGGGCACGGTATACAATGAGCAGTTCTTC
d_gene: NA; v_gene: TRBV5-1; j_gene: TRBJ1-6; abundance: NA; CDR3aa: CASSWIAGSNSPLHF; CDR3nt: TGCGCCAGCAGCTGGATAGCAGGGTCTAATTCACCCCTCCACTTT
d_gene: NA; v_gene: TRBV20-1; j_gene: TRBJ2-3; abundance: few; CDR3aa: CSASVQTGGDTQYF; CDR3nt: TGCAGTGCTAGTGTCCAGACTGGTGGGGATACGCAGTATTTT
d_gene: NA; v_gene: TRBV12-3/TRBV12-4; j_gene: TRBJ2-1; abundance: NA; CDR3aa: CASRGAGDWQFF; CDR3nt: TGTGCCAGCAGGGGGGCGGGGGACTGGCAGTTCTTC